This T cell receptor beta chain was profiled in a study of OX40 agonist ivuxolimab in advanced cancers. Repertoires were generated with immunoSEQ multiplex PCR, while TCRdb's copy carries only in-frame clones and drops some. The sample includes roughly 56,000 clones, roughly 89% of them seen just once. Study results and limitations: Compared with CD4+, CD8+ T cells on average had more expanded clones. At doses 0.1 to 3.0 mg/kg, CD4+ and CD8+ clones expanded.

Germline CDR1 and CDR2: SEHNR and FQNEAQ (reference sequence). Trimming took 4 bases from V and 4 from J; bases not matched to a gene: 13. This CDR3 is built from 19 residues. About this clone itself: Its antigen remains unknown.

The chain carries TRBV7-9 and TRBJ2-3; 14 nucleotides agree with TRBD2. The source was CD4+ or CD8+ T cells sorted from blood, collected in a trial of the OX40 agonist ivuxolimab. The receptor comes from an adult with an advanced solid tumor such as melanoma, head and neck, liver or kidney cancer. Here the CDR3 reads CASSWAGTSGSVSADTQYF. In nucleotides, the CDR3 is TGTGCCAGCAGCTGGGCTGGGACTAGCGGGAGCGTTTCGGCAGATACGCAGTATTTT.